Listed below are T cell receptor beta chains from one sample, sequenced in a study of early T cells in non-severe SARS-CoV-2 infection. TCRdb redid the calling of the 5' RACE reads with MiXCR, one entry per CDR3 protein. The profile shows about 76,000 distinct CDR3 sequences, about 11% of them singletons. The specimen was whole blood. All receptors come from an adult who was a healthcare worker with PCR-confirmed SARS-CoV-2 infection or an uninfected control (not recorded which). CDR3s include the opening cysteine and the closing phenylalanine or tryptophan. The order of the fields is V gene, clone size, J gene, D gene, CDR3 DNA, CDR3 protein. The D gene is left open where the match is weak. Part of the rows lack a size; the others show once, few, many or a class for expanded clones.

TRBV11-2	few	TRBJ1-2	.	TGTGCCAGCAGCCCTGTCGACGGTCACTATGGCTACACCTTC	CASSPVDGHYGYTF
TRBV18	.	TRBJ1-1	.	TGTGCCAGCTCCCCGGGCTGGGAAGTTGAAGCTTTCTTT	CASSPGWEVEAFF
TRBV11-2	.	TRBJ1-1	.	TGTGCCAGCAGTTTTGGAGGCACCGTGAACACTGAAGCTTTCTTT	CASSFGGTVNTEAFF
TRBV11-2	many	TRBJ2-3	.	TGTGCCAGCAGCTTAACGCAGGGGGGGACGCAGTATTTT	CASSLTQGGTQYF
TRBV20-1	many	TRBJ1-1	.	TGCAGTGCTAGAGGGACGATACTCACTGAAGCTTTCTTT	CSARGTILTEAFF
TRBV18	many	TRBJ2-1	TRBD1	TGTGCCAGCTCAGGGGGACAGCCCAGCTCCTACAATGAGCAGTTCTTC	CASSGGQPSSYNEQFF
TRBV20-1	many	TRBJ1-5	.	TGCAGTGCTAGAGTAGACAGAGATCAGCCCCAGCATTTT	CSARVDRDQPQHF
TRBV30	many	TRBJ1-1	.	TGTGCCTGGAGTGTTAGCTCACAGGGACGGGGAGCTTTCTTT	CAWSVSSQGRGAFF
TRBV5-1	many	TRBJ2-1	.	TGCGCCAGCAGCTTGATTCCCAGCTTGAGGACTTTGCTAGTTTCCTACAATGAGCAGTTCTTC	CASSLIPSLRTLLVSYNEQFF
TRBV6-2/TRBV6-3	.	TRBJ1-2	TRBD1	TGTGCCAGCAGTAACAGGGGCGGCTACACCTTC	CASSNRGGYTF
TRBV18	many	TRBJ2-7	TRBD1	TGTGCCAGCTCTCCGGGACAGGGGGCGAGAGAGCAGTACTTC	CASSPGQGAREQYF
TRBV5-6	many	TRBJ2-5	TRBD2	TGTGCCAGCAGCTTGGGAGCGGGGGGGCTTCAAGAGACCCAGTACTTC	CASSLGAGGLQETQYF
TRBV10-2	few	TRBJ1-3	.	TGCGCCAGCAGTGAGTCTTCTATCGGAAACACCATATATTTT	CASSESSIGNTIYF
TRBV5-5	many	TRBJ1-2	.	TGTGCCAGCAGCTGGACAGATGGCTACACCTTC	CASSWTDGYTF
TRBV12-3/TRBV12-4	many	TRBJ2-3	TRBD2	TGTGCCAGCAGTTTCGGGGAGGGTACAGATACGCAGTATTTT	CASSFGEGTDTQYF
TRBV9	few	TRBJ2-1	TRBD2	TGTGCCAGCAGCGGGAGCGGGGGGTACAATGAGCAGTCCTTC	CASSGSGGYNEQSF
TRBV12-3/TRBV12-4	few	TRBJ2-2	.	TGTGCCAGCAGTTTCGAGGTGGCCCCCCGGGAGCTGTTTTTT	CASSFEVAPRELFF
TRBV19	.	TRBJ2-6	.	TGTGCCAGTAGTATTTCAGGGTCTGGGGCCAACGTCCTGACTTTC	CASSISGSGANVLTF
TRBV20-1	few	TRBJ2-1	TRBD1	TGCAGTGCTAGCCACCCGGGACAGGGGATCGACAATGAGCAGTTCTTC	CSASHPGQGIDNEQFF
TRBV18	many	TRBJ2-7	TRBD2	TGTGCCAGCTCACCACAATCGGGACTAGCGGTATACGAGCAGTACTTC	CASSPQSGLAVYEQYF
TRBV20-1	many	TRBJ2-5	.	TGCAGTGCCAGAAGACCCCAAGAGACCCAGTACTTC	CSARRPQETQYF
TRBV23-1	.	TRBJ2-1	TRBD1	TGCGCCAGCAGTCAACGAAATACAGGGGGCCCAAGCTCCTACAATGAGCAGTTCTTC	CASSQRNTGGPSSYNEQFF
TRBV6-1	many	TRBJ1-5	.	TGTGCCAGCAGTGAGAACAGGATCAATCAGCCCCAGCATTTT	CASSENRINQPQHF
TRBV5-8	.	TRBJ2-1	TRBD1	TGTGCCACCGTCAACAGGGGCGCCTACAATGAGCAGTTCTTC	CATVNRGAYNEQFF
TRBV19	.	TRBJ2-2	.	TGTGCCAGTCTATCGGAACGGGGTGGGAGCGGGGAGCTGTTTTTT	CASLSERGGSGELFF
TRBV19	many	TRBJ2-5	TRBD1	TGTGCCAGTAGTACGACAGGGGGCCAAGAGACCCAGTACTTC	CASSTTGGQETQYF
TRBV20-1	.	TRBJ1-6	TRBD1	TGCAGTGCTAGAGATAATAGGGGGACAGGGGTATCACCCCTCCACTTT	CSARDNRGTGVSPLHF
TRBV12-3/TRBV12-4	few	TRBJ1-5	TRBD1	TGTGCCAGCAGTCGGGACAGCTGGGAGAATCAGCCCCAGCATTTT	CASSRDSWENQPQHF
TRBV10-3	many	TRBJ1-2	TRBD1	TGTGCCATCAGTGAGTCGGACAGGGGCGATGGCTACACCTTC	CAISESDRGDGYTF
TRBV20-1	.	TRBJ1-2	.	TGCAGTGCTAGAGTGGGCAGTGGGGGCAACTATGGCTACACCTTC	CSARVGSGGNYGYTF
TRBV5-1	many	TRBJ2-7	.	TGCGCCAGCAGCTCCGCCGGAGGGGCGGGGGCCGTCGAGCAGTACTTC	CASSSAGGAGAVEQYF
TRBV2	.	TRBJ1-1	.	TGTGCCAGCAGTTTGGGGGTAGGAAGTGAAGCTTTCTTT	CASSLGVGSEAFF
TRBV6-2/TRBV6-3	many	TRBJ1-2	.	TGTGCCAGCAGCCCACAAGAAGTCTATGGCTACACCTTC	CASSPQEVYGYTF
TRBV11-2	many	TRBJ1-6	TRBD1	TGTGCCAGCAGCTTAGTAGCCGGACAGGGGTTTTATTCACCCCTCCACTTT	CASSLVAGQGFYSPLHF
TRBV29-1	many	TRBJ1-2	TRBD1	TGCAGCGTTGACGCAGGGGGCGGCTATGGCTACACCTTC	CSVDAGGGYGYTF
TRBV9	few	TRBJ2-7	.	TGTGCCAGCAGCGTAGATCCCCGGACCTACGAGCAGTACTTC	CASSVDPRTYEQYF
TRBV20-1	many	TRBJ2-3	.	TGCAGTGCTAGAGTGGCGGGGCGGAATGCAGATACGCAGTATTTT	CSARVAGRNADTQYF
TRBV12-5	few	TRBJ1-4	.	TGTGCTAGTGGTTTTGCGCAGGTCGAACAAGAAAAACTGTTTTTT	CASGFAQVEQEKLFF
TRBV5-1	few	TRBJ1-6	TRBD1	TGCGCCAGCAGGCCCGGGACAGGGCCAGAGAATTCGCCCCTCCATTTT	CASRPGTGPENSPLHF
TRBV7-2	.	TRBJ2-3	.	TGTGCCAGCAGCTTAAACCGGGCGGATACGCAGTATTTT	CASSLNRADTQYF
TRBV12-3/TRBV12-4	many	TRBJ2-1	TRBD1	TGTGCCAGCAGGGGGGACAGTTACAATGAGCAGTTCTTC	CASRGDSYNEQFF
TRBV3-1	many	TRBJ2-5	TRBD2	TGTGCCAGCAGCCAAGATACAGCGGGGGGTCACCAAGAGACCCAGTACTTC	CASSQDTAGGHQETQYF
TRBV11-2	many	TRBJ1-5	.	TGTGCCAGCACCGTACAAACCGGGACGCCAAATCAGCCCCAGCATTTT	CASTVQTGTPNQPQHF
TRBV7-9	many	TRBJ2-3	.	TGTGCCAGCAGCTTAGGGGAGACAGATACGCAGTATTTT	CASSLGETDTQYF
TRBV20-1	many	TRBJ1-1	.	TGCAGTGCTACGAACAGACCCAACACTGAAGCTTTCTTT	CSATNRPNTEAFF
TRBV6-1	.	TRBJ2-7	.	TGTGCCAGCAGTGAAGCTTGGACAGCTACCTACGAGCAGTACTTC	CASSEAWTATYEQYF
TRBV5-1	many	TRBJ2-1	.	TGCGCCAGCAGCTTAGCGGTAGGTCGCTCCTACAATGAGCAGTTCTTC	CASSLAVGRSYNEQFF
TRBV9	.	TRBJ2-5	.	TGTGCCAGCAGCGGACTAGGAGAGACCCAGTACTTC	CASSGLGETQYF
TRBV3-1	.	TRBJ2-7	.	TGTGCCAGCAGCCTGGACCGCCCGTACGAGCAGTACTTC	CASSLDRPYEQYF
TRBV2	few	TRBJ2-5	.	TGTGCCAGCAGTGAAGCGCGGGGCGAGGAGACCCAGTACTTC	CASSEARGEETQYF
TRBV19	many	TRBJ2-1	TRBD1	TGTGCCAGTAGTCCCGGCGAAGGGGGCGTTGATGAGCAGTTCTTC	CASSPGEGGVDEQFF
TRBV29-1	.	TRBJ2-5	TRBD2	TGCAGCGTTGATGGAGCGGGAGACCCACCCGAGTCCCAGTACTTC	CSVDGAGDPPESQYF
TRBV6-6	.	TRBJ1-6	.	TGTGCCAGCAGTCAGAGGAAAACCCGGGACGACGATTCACCCCTCCACTTT	CASSQRKTRDDDSPLHF